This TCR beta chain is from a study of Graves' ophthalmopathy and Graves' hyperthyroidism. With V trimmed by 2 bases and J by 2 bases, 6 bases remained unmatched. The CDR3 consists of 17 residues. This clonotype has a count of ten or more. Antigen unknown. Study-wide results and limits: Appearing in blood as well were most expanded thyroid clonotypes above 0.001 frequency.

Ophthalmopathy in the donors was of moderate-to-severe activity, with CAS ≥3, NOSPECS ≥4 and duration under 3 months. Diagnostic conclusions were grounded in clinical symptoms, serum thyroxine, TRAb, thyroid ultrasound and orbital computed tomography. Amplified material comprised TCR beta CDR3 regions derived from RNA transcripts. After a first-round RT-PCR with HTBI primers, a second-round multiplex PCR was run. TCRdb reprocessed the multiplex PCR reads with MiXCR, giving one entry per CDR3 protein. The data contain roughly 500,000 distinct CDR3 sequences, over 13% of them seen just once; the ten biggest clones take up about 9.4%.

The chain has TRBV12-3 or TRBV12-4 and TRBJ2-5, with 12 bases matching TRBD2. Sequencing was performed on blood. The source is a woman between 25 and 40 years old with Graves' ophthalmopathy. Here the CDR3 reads CASSLRLAGGEQETQYF. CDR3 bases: TGTGCCAGCAGTTTACGGCTAGCGGGAGGGGAACAAGAGACCCAGTACTTC.